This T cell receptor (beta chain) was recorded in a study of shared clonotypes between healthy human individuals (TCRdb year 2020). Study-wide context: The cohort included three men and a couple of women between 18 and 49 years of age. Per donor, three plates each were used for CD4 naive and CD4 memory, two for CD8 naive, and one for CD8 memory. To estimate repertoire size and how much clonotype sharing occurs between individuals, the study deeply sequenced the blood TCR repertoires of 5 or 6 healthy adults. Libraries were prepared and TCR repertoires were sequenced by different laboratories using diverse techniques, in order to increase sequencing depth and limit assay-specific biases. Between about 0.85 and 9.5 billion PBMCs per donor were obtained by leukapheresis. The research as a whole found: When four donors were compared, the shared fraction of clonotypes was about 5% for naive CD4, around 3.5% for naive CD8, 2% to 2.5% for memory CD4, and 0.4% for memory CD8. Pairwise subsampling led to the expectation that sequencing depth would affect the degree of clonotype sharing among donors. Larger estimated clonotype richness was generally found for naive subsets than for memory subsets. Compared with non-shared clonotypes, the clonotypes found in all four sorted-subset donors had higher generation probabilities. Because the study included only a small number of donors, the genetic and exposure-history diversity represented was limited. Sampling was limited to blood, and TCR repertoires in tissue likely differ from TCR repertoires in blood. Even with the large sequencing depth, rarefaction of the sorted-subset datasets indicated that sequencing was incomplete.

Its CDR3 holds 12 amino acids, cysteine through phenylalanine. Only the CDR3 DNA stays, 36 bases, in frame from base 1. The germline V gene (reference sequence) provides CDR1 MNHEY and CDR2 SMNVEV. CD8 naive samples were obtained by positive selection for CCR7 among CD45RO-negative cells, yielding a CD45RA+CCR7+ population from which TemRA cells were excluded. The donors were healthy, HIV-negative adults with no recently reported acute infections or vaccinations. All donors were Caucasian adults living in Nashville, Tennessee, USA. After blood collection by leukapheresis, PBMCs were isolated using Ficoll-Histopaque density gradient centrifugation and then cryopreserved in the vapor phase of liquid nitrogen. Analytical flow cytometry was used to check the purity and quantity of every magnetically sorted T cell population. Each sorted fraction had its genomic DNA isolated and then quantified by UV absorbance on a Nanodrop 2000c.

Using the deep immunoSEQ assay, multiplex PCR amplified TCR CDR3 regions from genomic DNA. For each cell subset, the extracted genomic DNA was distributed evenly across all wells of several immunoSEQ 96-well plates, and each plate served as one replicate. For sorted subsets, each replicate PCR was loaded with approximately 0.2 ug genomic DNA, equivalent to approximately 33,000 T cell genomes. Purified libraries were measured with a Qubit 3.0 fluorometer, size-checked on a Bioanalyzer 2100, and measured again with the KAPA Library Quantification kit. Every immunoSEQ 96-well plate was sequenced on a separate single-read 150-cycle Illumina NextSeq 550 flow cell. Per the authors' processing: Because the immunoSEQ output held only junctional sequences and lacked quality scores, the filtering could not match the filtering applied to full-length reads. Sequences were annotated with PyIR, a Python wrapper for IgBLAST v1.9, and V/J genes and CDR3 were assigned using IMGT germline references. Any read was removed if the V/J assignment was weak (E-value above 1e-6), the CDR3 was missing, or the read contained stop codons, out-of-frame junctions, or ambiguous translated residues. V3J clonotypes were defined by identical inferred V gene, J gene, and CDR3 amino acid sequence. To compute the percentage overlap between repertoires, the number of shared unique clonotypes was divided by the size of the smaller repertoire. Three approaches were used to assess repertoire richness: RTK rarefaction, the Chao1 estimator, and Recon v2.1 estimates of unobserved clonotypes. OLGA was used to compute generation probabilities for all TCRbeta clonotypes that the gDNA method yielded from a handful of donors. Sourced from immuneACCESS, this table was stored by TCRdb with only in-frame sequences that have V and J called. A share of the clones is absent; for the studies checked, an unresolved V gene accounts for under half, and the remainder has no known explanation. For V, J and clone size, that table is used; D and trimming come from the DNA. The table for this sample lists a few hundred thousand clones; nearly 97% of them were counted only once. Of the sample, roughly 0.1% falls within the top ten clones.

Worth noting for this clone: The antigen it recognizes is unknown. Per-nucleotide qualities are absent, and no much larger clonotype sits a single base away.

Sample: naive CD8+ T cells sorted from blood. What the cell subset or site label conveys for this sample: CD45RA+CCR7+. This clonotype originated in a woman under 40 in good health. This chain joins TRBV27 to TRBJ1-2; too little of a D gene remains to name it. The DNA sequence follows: TGTGCGGCGGGGAAGGGTGCCTATGGCTACACCTTC. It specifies CAAGKGAYGYTF.